A single sample is the source of the 29 T cell receptor beta chains below, sequenced in a study of T-cell reconstitution after alpha-beta-depleted transplantation in children listed by TCRdb under 2016. Libraries were built with PCR. The data were produced on an Illumina HiSeq 2500. Molecular barcoding was employed in the preparation of TCR libraries, with unique molecular identifiers being used to normalize TCRbeta repertoire quantification. TCRdb reprocessing: public reads trimmed at Q25 with fastp, clones called with MiXCR, in-frame beta chains kept. Identical CDR3 proteins give one entry, which carries the most common genes and DNA. A total of over 450,000 distinct CDR3 sequences appear in this sample, roughly 10% of them only once. Around 2% of the sample is held by the ten biggest clonotypes. The treatment or condition label here, explained by the study, means: allogeneic hematopoietic cell transplantation with graft depleted of TCRalphabeta T cells and CD19 B cells.

The material was PBMCs, obtained before TCRalphabeta/CD19-depleted stem cell transplant. The receptors here all came from a child aged 2 to 10 with inherited bone marrow failure, due to receive a stem cell transplant.

This clonotype was detected ten times or more. V and J are TRBV6-5 and TRBJ1-5; D remains unclear. V was trimmed by 0 bases and J by 1 base, leaving 7 bases between them. This CDR3 contains 15 residues. Germline CDR1 is MNHEY and CDR2 is SVGAGI. CDR3 in amino acids: CASSYSHESNQPQHF. The CDR3 DNA reads as TGTGCCAGCAGTTACTCACACGAAAGCAATCAGCCCCAGCATTTT.

This clonotype has a count of ten or more. The gene calls are TRBV28 and TRBJ2-3; 12 bases are a match to TRBD2. The CDR3 is made up of 16 amino acids. Germline V lookup: CDR1 MDHEN, CDR2 SYDVKM. Trimming took 5 bases from V and 2 from J; bases not matched to a gene: 5. The CDR3 nucleotides are TGTGCCAGCAGTGTTGGACTAGCGGGACTCACAGATACGCAGTATTTT. This encodes CASSVGLAGLTDTQYF. Filled out from reference TRBV28 and TRBJ2-3, the complete variable domain reads DVKVTQSSRYLVKRTGEKVFLECVQDMDHENMFWYRQDPGLGLRLIYFSYDVKMKEKGDIPEGYSVSREKKERFSLILESASTNQTSMYLCASSVGLAGLTDTQYFGPGTRLTVL.

The chain carries TRBV23-1 and TRBJ2-4; D is possibly TRBD2 (5 bases). TRBV23-1 qualifies as an ORF whose function is uncertain. V dropped 3 bases and J dropped 8 bases, with 20 bases sitting between them. The length of the CDR3 is 16 residues. CDR3 sequence (DNA): TGCGCCAGCAGTCACCTTGGTGGCCTCCTGCGGGACATTCAGTACTTC. Its protein product is CASSHLGGLLRDIQYF.

This clonotype was recorded many times. As DNA, the CDR3 is TGTGCCAGCAGCCGCGGGGAGCTGTTTTTT. Protein product: CASSRGELFF. This chain uses TRBV12-3 or TRBV12-4 with TRBJ2-2; D unclear. The CDR3 is 10 amino acids. V lost 6 bases to trimming and J lost 7 bases, with 3 bases between them.

In this sample, this clonotype turned up many times. The chain combines TRBV11-2 with TRBJ2-7; D unresolved. The germline V gene has CDR1 SGHAT and CDR2 FQNNGV. Trimming took 0 bases from V and 3 from J, leaving 12 bases between them. The CDR3 spans 15 residues. Here the CDR3 DNA reads TGTGCCAGCAGCTTAGAAGCAGTCTTAAGCTACGAGCAGTACTTC. Protein sequence: CASSLEAVLSYEQYF.

The CDR3 DNA follows: TGCAGTGGGACTAGCGGGAATGGGGCCATAGATACGCAGTATTTT. This translates into CSGTSGNGAIDTQYF. This sequence joins TRBV20-1 and TRBJ2-3; 12 nucleotides agree with TRBD2. Unmatched junction bases numbered 10, after V lost 7 bases and J lost 5 bases. Germline V gene sequence: CDR1 DFQATT, CDR2 SNEGSKA (reference sequence). The CDR3 totals 15 residues.

The chain links TRBV4-3 to TRBJ2-2, with a possible D match to TRBD1 (6 bases). The CDR3 spans 18 residues. Trimming took off 0 bases at V and 1 base at J, with 15 bases between the two ends. Germline V gives CDR1 LGHNA, CDR2 YSLEER. CDR3 nucleotide sequence: TGCGCCAGCAGCCAAGAAAGGCAGGGGATCGAGAACACCGGGGAGCTGTTTTTT. Protein product: CASSQERQGIENTGELFF.

Ten or more counts support this clonotype. The chain is built from TRBV20-1 and TRBJ2-7; TRBD2 aligns across 12 bases. Germline V gene sequence: CDR1 DFQATT, CDR2 SNEGSKA (reference sequence). This CDR3 contains 15 residues. V dropped 4 bases and J dropped 4; count of bases not matched to a gene: 8. The CDR3 nucleotides are TGCAGTGCTATCGTGGGACTAGCGGGCGAATACGAGCAGTACTTC. Protein product: CSAIVGLAGEYEQYF.

The rearrangement links TRBV11-2 to TRBJ2-7, with 10 bases matching TRBD1. Losses at the gene ends were 5 bases for V and 6 bases for J; bases not matched to a gene: 4. CDR1 SGHAT and CDR2 FQNNGV come from the germline V gene. CDR3 length: 13 amino acids. The CDR3 coding sequence is TGTGCCAGCAGCCCAGGGACAGGGGTCGAGCAGTACTTC. Encoded protein: CASSPGTGVEQYF.

Turning to this clonotype: Since a much larger clone is just one base distant, this may be a read error. The chain is built from TRBV6-1 and TRBJ2-3; D is uncertain. Germline values: CDR1 MNHNS, CDR2 SASEGT. This CDR3 is built from 14 residues. CDR3 protein: CASRFGPSTDTPYF. The CDR3 DNA follows: TGTGCCAGCAGATTCGGACCGAGCACAGATACGCCGTATTTT.

About this clonotype itself: This may arise from a read error, as a much more abundant clone is one base away. The chain recombines TRBV28 with TRBJ2-1, with 14 bases matching TRBD2. CDR3 size: 17 residues. The V gene end was trimmed by 3 bases and the J gene end by 10 bases; junction bases not matched to a gene: 11. Germline lookup yields CDR1 MDHEN and CDR2 SYDVKM. The CDR3 nucleotides read TGTGCCAGCAGTTTTAGCCCCGGGACTAGCGGGAGTAGCGAGCAGTTCTTC. Its translation is CASSFSPGTSGSSEQFF.

This clonotype was detected ten times or more. The chain uses TRBV7-2 and TRBJ2-7, with 8 nucleotides matching TRBD2. Germline CDR1 and CDR2: SGHTA and FQGNSA. V was clipped by 4 bases and J by 3 bases; unmatched bases: 8. The CDR3 runs 15 residues. Here the CDR3 DNA reads TGTGCCAGCAGCTATAATGGACTAGCTCTCTACGAGCAGTACTTC. Translated: CASSYNGLALYEQYF. The variable domain in full, with the rest retrieved from reference TRBV7-2 and TRBJ2-7, is GAGVSQSPSNKVTEKGKDVELRCDPISGHTALYWYRQSLGQGLEFLIYFQGNSAPDKSGLPSDRFSAERTGGSVSTLTIQRTQQEDSAVYLCASSYNGLALYEQYFGPGTRLTVT.

This clonotype was seen ten or more times. The chain uses TRBV12-3 or TRBV12-4 and TRBJ2-1; the D is unclear. V lost 6 bases to trimming and J lost 6 bases, with 9 bases between them. CDR3 length: 12 residues. The CDR3 loop reads CASSPAINEQFF. DNA for the CDR3: TGTGCCAGCAGCCCCGCCATCAATGAGCAGTTCTTC.

The chain has TRBV28 and TRBJ2-1, with 8 bases identical to TRBD1. CDR3 length equals 12 residues. Germline loops: CDR1 MDHEN, CDR2 SYDVKM. With V trimmed by 6 bases and J by 8 bases, 3 bases remained unmatched. CDR3 in amino acids: CASRRTGYEQFF. The DNA for the CDR3 is TGTGCCAGCAGGCGGACAGGGTATGAGCAGTTCTTC. The complete variable domain, with remaining parts taken from reference TRBV28 and TRBJ2-1, reads DVKVTQSSRYLVKRTGEKVFLECVQDMDHENMFWYRQDPGLGLRLIYFSYDVKMKEKGDIPEGYSVSREKKERFSLILESASTNQTSMYLCASRRTGYEQFFGPGTRLTVL.

This clonotype was seen a handful of times. The rearrangement joins TRBV19 to TRBJ1-6; 7 bases match TRBD1. Germline V CDR1 and CDR2: LNHDA, SQIVND (reference sequence). CDR3 length equals 14 residues. V trimming: 9 bases; J trimming: 6 bases; junction bases outside the gene matches: 8. In DNA form, the CDR3 reads TGTGCCAGCCAGACGGGGACAGTTAATTCACCCCTCCACTTT. Translated: CASQTGTVNSPLHF.

This clonotype occurred a few times. The chain couples TRBV28 to TRBJ1-1; 9 bases map to TRBD1. CDR1 and CDR2 from the germline V gene are MDHEN and SYDVKM. This CDR3 contains 16 residues. V lost 6 bases, J lost 8 bases, and 16 bases stayed unmatched. CDR3 in amino acids: CASSPPDGQGRREAFF. DNA of the CDR3: TGTGCCAGCAGCCCCCCCGATGGACAGGGGAGACGGGAAGCTTTCTTT.

The rearrangement joins TRBV2 to TRBJ2-1, with no clear D. CDR1 is SNHLY, CDR2 FYNNEI, per germline. This CDR3 has 12 amino acids. The V end was cut by 2 bases, the J end by 10 bases, with 9 bases between. CDR3 nucleotides: TGTGCCAGCAGTGAACAGACTCCCGAGCAGTTCTTC. Translating gives CASSEQTPEQFF.

This clonotype has a count of ten or more. The gene calls are TRBV2 and TRBJ2-7; tentatively, D is TRBD2 (6 bases). V lost 8 bases and J 2 bases, leaving 19 bases between the germline ends. This CDR3 is 15 amino acids long. The germline V gene has CDR1 SNHLY and CDR2 FYNNEI. CDR3 protein: CASFGGGPRAYEQYF. The CDR3 DNA follows: TGTGCCAGCTTCGGGGGAGGTCCTCGGGCCTACGAGCAGTACTTC.

Of note for this clonotype: With a much larger clone just one base away, this may be a read error. The rearrangement joins TRBV11-2 to TRBJ2-1; no firm D call. Germline V gene lookup returns CDR1 SGHAT and CDR2 FQNNGV. The CDR3 has 14 residues. Between the trimmed V and J ends, which lost 0 bases and 7 bases, there was a span of 10 bases. The CDR3, as DNA: TGTGCCAGCAGCTTAGAACCTAGACCGAATGAGCAGTTCTTC. This translates into CASSLEPRPNEQFF.

This clonotype has just a few counts. The V call is TRBV7-2, the J call TRBJ2-1, with 8 bases that match TRBD2. Germline CDR1 is SGHTA and CDR2 is FQGNSA. J was trimmed by 3 bases and V by 2 bases; bases with no gene match: 9. CDR3 length: 17 residues. This CDR3 reads CASSLISGGRNYNEQFF. In nucleotides, the CDR3 is TGTGCCAGCAGCTTAATCAGCGGCGGGAGGAACTACAATGAGCAGTTCTTC.

This clonotype was seen repeatedly, ten times or more. As DNA, the CDR3 is TGTGCCACCAGCAGATCTAAATGGCCGGGGGAGACCCAGTACTTC. This encodes CATSRSKWPGETQYF. The chain couples TRBV15 to TRBJ2-5, with a tentative D call TRBD2 (5 bases). V was pared by 2 bases and J by 5 bases, with 15 bases between. Germline V gives CDR1 LNHNV, CDR2 YYDKDF (reference sequence). This CDR3 spans 15 amino acids.

This clonotype was seen a handful of times. This chain links TRBV29-1 with TRBJ2-5; 13 nucleotides agree with TRBD2. CDR1 and CDR2 (germline): SQVTM, ANQGSEA. V lost 4 bases and J lost 5; bases outside the gene matches: 10. This CDR3 is built from 16 residues. The chain's CDR3 is CSVVSRTSGSHETQYF. The CDR3 nucleotides read TGCAGCGTTGTCTCCCGGACTAGCGGGAGTCATGAGACCCAGTACTTC.

In this sample, this clonotype turned up a few times. The genes are TRBV20-1 and TRBJ2-3, with D perhaps matching TRBD2 (6 bases). Deletions cut 2 bases from V and 4 bases from J, with 13 bases between. This CDR3 spans 14 amino acids. Germline V lookup: CDR1 DFQATT, CDR2 SNEGSKA (reference sequence). CDR3 coding DNA: TGCAGTGCTAGATCGGGAGCTAGCGCAGATACGCAGTATTTT. This gives the protein CSARSGASADTQYF.

In its sample, this clonotype was seen many times. This CDR3 is CSVEGQVLANYGYTF. CDR3 sequence (DNA): TGCAGCGTTGAAGGCCAGGTGTTAGCTAACTATGGCTACACCTTC. The chain couples TRBV29-1 to TRBJ1-2; no clear D. Germline assignment: CDR1 SQVTM and CDR2 ANQGSEA. The V end was cut by 1 base, the J end by 0 bases, with 12 bases between. The CDR3 covers 15 residues.

A few counts support this clonotype. The chain is built from TRBV5-1 and TRBJ2-7; D perhaps matches TRBD2 (5 bases). The CDR3 spans 15 residues. In germline, CDR1 is SGHRS, CDR2 YFSETQ. V lost 4 bases, J lost 4 bases, and 18 bases lay in between. In nucleotides, the CDR3 is TGCGCCAGCAGCCCCCGGGGTGGGCAGGTGTACGAGCAGTACTTC. This encodes CASSPRGGQVYEQYF.

This chain links TRBV5-1 with TRBJ2-1, with 7 bases that match TRBD2. The ends lost 4 bases at V and 0 bases at J; junction bases unmatched: 13. The germline V gene encodes CDR1 SGHRS and CDR2 YFSETQ. CDR3 length: 18 residues. CDR3 in DNA: TGCGCCAGCAGCACCGGTACTAGCGCTTTTTTCTCCTACAATGAGCAGTTCTTC. Translating it yields CASSTGTSAFFSYNEQFF.

This clonotype was detected many times. This rearrangement joins TRBV20-1 to TRBJ2-1, with D tentatively TRBD2 (5 bases). Trimming removed 6 bases from V and 4 bases from J, with 16 bases in between. The CDR3 runs 14 residues. CDR1 is DFQATT and CDR2 is SNEGSKA in the germline V gene (reference sequence). The CDR3 nucleotides read TGCAGTGCCGTGGAGCTGCGGGTTTACAATGAGCAGTTCTTC. Residues: CSAVELRVYNEQFF.

This clonotype was seen many times. This chain joins TRBV28 and TRBJ2-7; D gene ambiguous. The CDR3 is 13 residues long. Germline V gene data show CDR1 as MDHEN and CDR2 as SYDVKM. Trimming pared 1 base from V and 5 bases from J, leaving 9 bases between. The CDR3 reads CASSLFGINEQYF. The CDR3, as DNA: TGTGCCAGCAGTTTATTTGGGATCAACGAGCAGTACTTC. Complete variable domain (other parts from reference TRBV28 and TRBJ2-7): DVKVTQSSRYLVKRTGEKVFLECVQDMDHENMFWYRQDPGLGLRLIYFSYDVKMKEKGDIPEGYSVSREKKERFSLILESASTNQTSMYLCASSLFGINEQYFGPGTRLTVT.

This clonotype has at least ten counts. The chain carries TRBV20-1 and TRBJ1-2; 8 bases are a match to TRBD1. J was trimmed by 3 bases and V by 0 bases; bases with no gene match: 3. The germline CDR1 and CDR2 sequences are DFQATT and SNEGSKA (reference sequence). The CDR3 runs to 14 residues. In nucleotides, the CDR3 is TGCAGTGCTAGAGAGCCAGGGGGCGACTATGGCTACACCTTC. This gives the protein CSAREPGGDYGYTF.